The rows below give T cell receptor beta chains drawn from one sample of a study of control samples from healthy donors and cancer patients. The repertoire was sequenced with immunoSEQ multiplex PCR; TCRdb's copy has only in-frame clones and lacks some. The table shows under 450,000 clones, with approximately 90% occurring only once. What was sequenced was PBMCs. These TCRs come from a man aged 40-50 years with head and neck cancer. The CDR3 runs from the conserved cysteine through the conserved F or W. D genes are given only for firm matches. Only part of the rows carry a size: once, few, many, or a class if the clone is expanded.

clone_size: .
d_call: TRBD2
j_call: TRBJ2-5
v_call: TRBV6-2/TRBV6-3
cdr3_nt: TGTGCCAGCAGCCCCCAACTAGCGGGAGGCGAGACCCAGTACTTC
cdr3_aa: CASSPQLAGGETQYF

clone_size: .
d_call: TRBD1
j_call: TRBJ2-2
v_call: TRBV9
cdr3_nt: TGTGCCAGCAGCCCCAGACAGGGGCCTGACACCGGGGAGCTGTTTTTT
cdr3_aa: CASSPRQGPDTGELFF

clone_size: .
d_call: .
j_call: TRBJ1-2
v_call: TRBV9
cdr3_nt: TGTGCCAGCAGCGTAAGGTCCCCCCCCCGGGGCGGCAGCTATGGCTACACCTTC
cdr3_aa: CASSVRSPPRGGSYGYTF

clone_size: .
d_call: .
j_call: TRBJ1-2
v_call: TRBV19
cdr3_nt: TGTGCCAGTAGTATTGCCCCGACAGATCCTGGCTACACCTTC
cdr3_aa: CASSIAPTDPGYTF

clone_size: few
d_call: .
j_call: TRBJ1-6
v_call: TRBV30
cdr3_nt: TGTGCCTGGTTGTCCCCGGGGGGTCCCCTCCACTTT
cdr3_aa: CAWLSPGGPLHF

clone_size: .
d_call: TRBD2
j_call: TRBJ2-1
v_call: TRBV11-2
cdr3_nt: TGTGCCAGCAGCTTAGGCGGGAGTACCTACAATGAGCAGTTCTTC
cdr3_aa: CASSLGGSTYNEQFF

clone_size: .
d_call: TRBD2
j_call: TRBJ2-1
v_call: TRBV4-2
cdr3_nt: TGTGCCAGCAGCCAAGAGGCTAGCGGGAACTCCTACAATGAGCAGTTCTTC
cdr3_aa: CASSQEASGNSYNEQFF

clone_size: .
d_call: .
j_call: TRBJ2-1
v_call: TRBV6-6
cdr3_nt: TGTGCCAGCAGTTACTGGGGGGGGGCCCGCAATGAGCAGTTCTTC
cdr3_aa: CASSYWGGARNEQFF

clone_size: .
d_call: .
j_call: TRBJ2-5
v_call: TRBV5-1
cdr3_nt: TGCGCCAGCAGCACCGGACAATACCAAGAGACCCAGTACTTC
cdr3_aa: CASSTGQYQETQYF

clone_size: .
d_call: TRBD1
j_call: TRBJ2-4
v_call: TRBV6-5
cdr3_nt: TGTGCCAGCAGCCAGGGACAGGGGCGGAACATTCAGTACTTC
cdr3_aa: CASSQGQGRNIQYF

clone_size: .
d_call: TRBD1
j_call: TRBJ2-1
v_call: TRBV7-2
cdr3_nt: TGTGCCAGCAGCTCCCTACAGGGGCCTAATGAGCAGTTCTTC
cdr3_aa: CASSSLQGPNEQFF

clone_size: .
d_call: TRBD2
j_call: TRBJ2-3
v_call: TRBV5-1
cdr3_nt: TGCGCCAGCAGCTTGGAATCTAGCGGTAGCACAGATACGCAGTATTTT
cdr3_aa: CASSLESSGSTDTQYF

clone_size: once
d_call: .
j_call: TRBJ1-2
v_call: TRBV28
cdr3_nt: TGTGCCAGCACCCCCCGGGGACGGCTAAGGGGCTATGGCTACACCTTC
cdr3_aa: CASTPRGRLRGYGYTF

clone_size: .
d_call: .
j_call: TRBJ1-6
v_call: TRBV5-1
cdr3_nt: TGCGCCAGCAGCTTGGAGGGGGCCTATAATTCACCCCTCCACTTT
cdr3_aa: CASSLEGAYNSPLHF

clone_size: .
d_call: .
j_call: TRBJ2-7
v_call: TRBV28
cdr3_nt: TGTGCCAGCAGTTTTACCTATCGAGGCGGGACCTACGAGCAGTACTTC
cdr3_aa: CASSFTYRGGTYEQYF

clone_size: .
d_call: .
j_call: TRBJ2-1
v_call: TRBV4-3
cdr3_nt: TGCGCCAGCAGCCAAGAAGGGAGCCTATACAATGAGCAGTTCTTC
cdr3_aa: CASSQEGSLYNEQFF

clone_size: .
d_call: TRBD1
j_call: TRBJ2-1
v_call: TRBV28
cdr3_nt: TGTGCCAGCAGTTCTGTCCCGGGACAGGGGCACGCTTTCAATGAGCAGTTCTTC
cdr3_aa: CASSSVPGQGHAFNEQFF

clone_size: .
d_call: .
j_call: TRBJ1-1
v_call: TRBV29-1
cdr3_nt: TGCAGCGTTGTGGTTTCCCAAGGCGGGCTTGAAGCTTTCTTT
cdr3_aa: CSVVVSQGGLEAFF

clone_size: .
d_call: .
j_call: TRBJ2-4
v_call: TRBV30
cdr3_nt: TGTGCCTGGAGTGTGCAGGGGAAAAACATTCAGTACTTC
cdr3_aa: CAWSVQGKNIQYF

clone_size: .
d_call: TRBD1
j_call: TRBJ1-2
v_call: TRBV28
cdr3_nt: TGTGCCAGTCAACAGGGGGGAAGCTCCTATGGCTACACCTTC
cdr3_aa: CASQQGGSSYGYTF

clone_size: .
d_call: .
j_call: TRBJ1-5
v_call: TRBV19
cdr3_nt: TGTGCCAGTAGTAACAGGGACCTTAATCAGCCCCAGCATTTT
cdr3_aa: CASSNRDLNQPQHF

clone_size: .
d_call: .
j_call: TRBJ2-5
v_call: TRBV11-2
cdr3_nt: TGTGCCAGCAGCCCGCGGTGGGGTGAAGAGACCCAGTACTTC
cdr3_aa: CASSPRWGEETQYF

clone_size: .
d_call: .
j_call: TRBJ2-5
v_call: TRBV7-2
cdr3_nt: TGTGCCAGCAGCTTAGGCGAGTGGGGGGTGAGGGAGACCCAGTACTTC
cdr3_aa: CASSLGEWGVRETQYF

clone_size: .
d_call: .
j_call: TRBJ2-7
v_call: TRBV7-2
cdr3_nt: TGTGCCAGCAGCTCCCTCTACCGCGGAACCTACGAGCAGTACTTC
cdr3_aa: CASSSLYRGTYEQYF

clone_size: once
d_call: TRBD1
j_call: TRBJ2-1
v_call: TRBV28
cdr3_nt: TGTGCCAGCAGACAACAGGGGAAGGCCTACAATGAGCAGTTCTTC
cdr3_aa: CASRQQGKAYNEQFF